These 25 T cell receptor beta chains originate from one sample sequenced in a study of tumor-infiltrating lymphocytes in primary liver carcinoma. Using a constant-region primer together with ProtoScript II reverse transcriptase, TCR beta cDNA was made from about 500 ng of total RNA. ARM-PCR was slightly modified, and three nested multiplex PCR rounds with it gave rise to the TCR beta libraries. Researchers ran the first two PCR rounds for approximately 10 cycles each with TRBV1-TRBV30 forward primers and a C-beta reverse primer. TCRdb used MiXCR to reprocess the multiplex PCR reads, holding one entry per CDR3 protein. Of about 210,000 distinct CDR3 sequences detected, about 65% appear once; the ten largest clones hold roughly 7%. It was unsorted whole blood that yielded blood RNA, and germline DNA was also extracted. Material: peripheral blood. The source of these receptors is a woman aged 55-69 years with primary liver carcinoma and hepatitis B virus infection.

Points on this clonotype: Relative to the germline gene, one junction end is altered; a read error may explain this. V and J are TRBV6-6 and TRBJ1-6; maybe TRBD1 (5 bases). Germline V gives CDR1 MNHNY, CDR2 SVGAGI (reference sequence). The CDR3 has 12 amino acids. CDR3 residues: CASTSGDPPLHF. DNA for the CDR3: TGTGCCAGCACTTCGGGGGATCCACCCCTCCACTTC.

Concerning this clonotype: Being one base from a much bigger clone, this may be a read error. The chain joins TRBV12-3 or TRBV12-4 to TRBJ2-3; D gene unclear. V dropped 5 bases and J dropped 2 bases, with 8 bases sitting between them. This CDR3 spans 13 amino acids. As DNA, the CDR3 is TGTGCCAGCAGTGGGTATAACACAGATACGCAGTATTTT. It codes for CASSGYNTDTQYF.

The V and J genes are TRBV27 and TRBJ2-3, with D perhaps given as TRBD1 or TRBD2 (5 bases each). The CDR3 is 15 residues long. The V end lost 10 bases, the J end lost 0 bases, and 17 bases lay between the germline ends. The germline V gene encodes CDR1 MNHEY and CDR2 SMNVEV (reference sequence). The CDR3 region has the DNA TGTGCCACACGACCCCAGAGGGGCAGCACAGATACGCAGTATTTT. Translation: CATRPQRGSTDTQYF.

This clonotype occurred many times. The V call is TRBV6-5, the J call TRBJ2-7, with 11 bases aligning to TRBD1. The trim removed 6 bases at V and 5 bases at J, leaving 6 bases unmatched. CDR3 length: 14 amino acids. CDR1 MNHEY and CDR2 SVGAGI come from the germline V gene. In DNA, the CDR3 is TGTGCCAGCAGGGGCGGACAGGGGGCCGACGAGCAGTACTTC. This translates into CASRGGQGADEQYF.

V gene TRBV5-5 combines with J gene TRBJ1-1; D is perhaps TRBD1 (5 bases). The CDR3 consists of 14 residues. Trimming removed 4 bases at V and 0 bases at J, with 10 bases between. Germline CDR1 and CDR2: SGHKS and YYEKEE (reference sequence). CDR3 residues: CASSHGQLNTEAFF. DNA of the CDR3: TGTGCCAGCAGCCATGGACAATTGAACACTGAAGCTTTCTTT.

This clonotype was observed a handful of times. The junction departs from germline at one end; a sequencing error may be responsible. This chain connects TRBV12-3 or TRBV12-4 to TRBJ1-5; D unclear. This CDR3 has 16 residues. DNA of the CDR3: TGTGCCAGCAGTTTCTCCTATTCGGGCACCAATCAGTCCCAGCATTTT. Its protein is CASSFSYSGTNQSQHF.

Note on this clonotype: The junction differs from germline at one of its ends, possibly a read error. V gene TRBV11-2 combines with J gene TRBJ2-5; TRBD2 might be the D (6 bases). The CDR3 sequence is 15 residues long. Germline V lookup: CDR1 SGHAT, CDR2 FQNNGV. CDR3 sequence: CASSLSGQAGEIQYF. The CDR3 DNA sequence: TGTGCCAGCAGCTTAAGCGGACAAGCGGGCGAGATCCAGTACTTC.

This clonotype has a count of ten or more. The CDR3 reads CASATDRDSGNTIYF. Written as DNA, the CDR3 is TGTGCTAGTGCTACCGACCGCGACTCTGGAAACACCATATATTTT. The rearrangement uses TRBV12-5 and TRBJ1-3, with no clear D. Trimming took 7 bases from V and 0 from J, leaving 13 bases between them. The CDR3 is 15 residues long. CDR1 and CDR2 from the germline V gene are LGHNT and FRNRAP.

Concerning this clonotype: A much larger clonotype is one base distant, so this may be a read error. The chain is built from TRBV29-1 and TRBJ2-1; 9 nucleotides agree with TRBD1. The V gene end was trimmed by 8 bases and the J gene end by 7 bases; junction bases not matched to a gene: 12. The CDR3 has 14 residues. Looked up from germline, CDR1 is SQVTM and CDR2 is ANQGSEA. The CDR3 loop is CSIARTGGMNEQFF. For the CDR3, the DNA is TGCAGCATTGCCCGAACAGGGGGCATGAATGAGCAGTTCTTC.

A word on this clonotype: Compared with germline, one end of the junction differs, possibly owing to a read error. The rearrangement links TRBV4-2 to TRBJ2-1; a weak D match, TRBD1 (6 bases). Per germline, CDR1 LGHNA and CDR2 YNFKEQ. The CDR3 sequence is 16 residues long. DNA for the CDR3: TGTGCCAGCAGCCTTAGCGTTGGGGGCTCCTACGATGAGCAGTTCTTC. Amino acids: CASSLSVGGSYDEQFF.

This clonotype was counted at least ten times. J is TRBJ2-7 and V is TRBV28; 10 nucleotides match TRBD2. J was trimmed by 1 base and V by 10 bases; bases with no gene match: 4. The CDR3 is 13 residues long. Germline CDR1 MDHEN, CDR2 SYDVKM. This CDR3 is CAITSGTSYEQYF. CDR3 nucleotide sequence: TGTGCCATCACTAGCGGGACGTCCTACGAGCAGTACTTC.

The chain is built from TRBV13 and TRBJ2-4, with TRBD1 as a possible D gene (6 bases). CDR1 and CDR2 from the germline V gene are PRHDT and FYEKMQ (reference sequence). The CDR3 runs 17 residues. Deletions cut 4 bases from V and 6 bases from J, with 22 bases between. CDR3 residues: CASSYGVLGLGGNIQYF. The CDR3 nucleotides are TGTGCCAGCAGCTATGGGGTATTGGGGCTAGGGGGAAACATTCAGTACTTC.

With respect to this clonotype: Being one base from a much bigger clone, this may be a read error. J is TRBJ1-6 and V is TRBV6-2 or TRBV6-3; D gene uncertain. The CDR3 spans 14 residues. The V gene's germline CDR1 is MNHEY and CDR2 SVGEGT. CDR3 residues: CASFDSGYNSLLHF. The CDR3 nucleotides read TGTGCCAGCTTCGACTCAGGTTATAATTCACTCCTCCACTTT.

Regarding this clonotype: A read error is possible here, since a much larger clone lies one base away. V gene TRBV12-3 or TRBV12-4 combines with J gene TRBJ2-2; TRBD1 matches 8 bases. V lost 5 bases to trimming and J lost 12 bases; unmatched junction nucleotides: 14. This CDR3 has 15 residues. As DNA, the CDR3 is TGTGCCAGCAGTCCTACCTTTGGACAGGGTTGGAAGCTGTTTTTT. It yields the protein CASSPTFGQGWKLFF.

The chain links TRBV20-1 to TRBJ1-1, with 7 positions matching TRBD1. The CDR3 loop spans 14 amino acids. Trimming cost V 5 bases and J 1 base; bases outside gene matches: 7. Looked up from germline, CDR1 is DFQATT and CDR2 is SNEGSKA (reference sequence). The CDR3 protein is CSAPRTGGNTEAFF. In DNA, the CDR3 is TGCAGTGCTCCCCGGACAGGTGGGAACACTGAAGCTTTCTTT.

The V call is TRBV20-1, the J call TRBJ2-7; 10 positions match TRBD2. The V segment lost 0 bases and the J segment 3 bases; nucleotides outside the gene matches: 5. Germline lookup yields CDR1 DFQATT and CDR2 SNEGSKA (reference sequence). CDR3 length: 15 amino acids. This CDR3 reads CSARDILAGDYEQYF. The CDR3 DNA sequence: TGCAGTGCTAGAGATATTCTAGCGGGAGACTACGAGCAGTACTTC.

Comment on this clonotype: Mismatch with germline at one junction end may stem from a read error. This chain uses TRBV5-5 with TRBJ2-5; D remains unclear. In germline, CDR1 is SGHKS, CDR2 YYEKEE (reference sequence). The CDR3 is made up of 15 amino acids. CDR3 residues: CANSFGLINQETQYF. The CDR3 DNA follows: TGTGCCAACAGCTTTGGGCTCATTAACCAAGAGACCCAGTACTTC.

This clonotype appeared a single time. A much larger clonotype is one base distant, so this may be a read error. The genes are TRBV6-1 and TRBJ1-2, with 8 bases that match TRBD1. This CDR3 has 15 amino acids. The germline CDR1 and CDR2 sequences are MNHNS and SASEGT. V gave up 7 bases and J gave up 4 bases; unmatched junction bases: 11. CDR3 coding DNA: TGTGCCAGCAATGAGCCGACAGGGGCGGTCTATGGCTACACCTTC. Its translation: CASNEPTGAVYGYTF.

This chain uses TRBV6-1 with TRBJ1-2, with unresolved D. Germline values: CDR1 MNHNS, CDR2 SASEGT. CDR3 length: 11 amino acids. V lost 10 bases, J lost 5 bases, and 11 bases lay in between. The CDR3 protein is CANNEVYGYTF. CDR3 DNA: TGTGCCAACAATGAGGTTTATGGCTACACCTTC.

The chain joins TRBV11-2 to TRBJ2-5, with TRBD2 matching 8 bases. The CDR3 is made up of 13 amino acids. Germline V lookup: CDR1 SGHAT, CDR2 FQNNGV. The DNA of the CDR3 is TGTCTCAGCAATCGCGGGAGGCTGGAGACCCAGTACTTC. This encodes CLSNRGRLETQYF.

Turning to this clonotype: This may be a read error: a much more frequent sequence differs by one nucleotide. The CDR3 spells CASSCIPRTDTQYF. The CDR3 coding sequence is TGTGCCAGCAGCTGCATCCCACGCACAGATACGCAGTATTTT. The gene calls are TRBV6-1 and TRBJ2-3; D is unresolved. V lost 6 bases to trimming and J lost 1 base, with 11 bases between them. CDR1 is MNHNS, CDR2 SASEGT, per germline. This CDR3 spans 14 amino acids.

A note on this clonotype: This may be a read error: a much more frequent sequence differs by one nucleotide. The rearrangement joins TRBV6-6 to TRBJ2-7, with a possible D match to TRBD1 (7 bases). The CDR3 has 16 amino acids. The germline CDR1 and CDR2 sequences are MNHNY and SVGAGI (reference sequence). V shed 0 bases and J shed 6 bases, with 18 bases lying between them. CDR3 DNA: TGTGCCAGCAGTTACTCTGCCAGGGGGGCTAGCTCCGAGCAGTACTTC. The encoded protein is CASSYSARGASSEQYF.

This chain connects TRBV9 to TRBJ2-4; D is ambiguous. The germline V gene encodes CDR1 SGDLS and CDR2 YYNGEE. Trimming pared 0 bases from V and 0 bases from J, leaving 10 bases between. This CDR3 region has 16 residues. The CDR3 nucleotides are TGTGCCAGCAGCGTAGGTCCCAGGCTAGCCAAAAACATTCAGTACTTC. This translates into CASSVGPRLAKNIQYF.

Concerning this clonotype: This may come from a read error, since a much larger clone is one base off. No conserved phenylalanine or tryptophan ends this CDR3, so it is likely a read error. The V gene is TRBV10-3, the J gene TRBJ2-2, with D hard to call. This CDR3 spans 13 amino acids. Germline CDR1 is ENHRY and CDR2 is SYGVKD. V shed 3 bases and J shed 6 bases, with 8 bases lying between them. The CDR3 DNA reads TGTGCCATCAGTGACAGGCGGCCCGGGGAGCTGTTTATT. It encodes CAISDRRPGELFI.

To note about this clonotype: A read error may account for a junction end that differs from germline. V gene TRBV11-2 combines with J gene TRBJ1-1; weak D call: TRBD1 (6 bases). Germline V lookup: CDR1 SGHAT, CDR2 FQNNGV. CDR3 length: 13 residues. CDR3 protein: CASSSDRWTEVFF. In DNA form, the CDR3 reads TGTGCCAGCAGCTCAGACAGGTGGACTGAAGTTTTCTTT.